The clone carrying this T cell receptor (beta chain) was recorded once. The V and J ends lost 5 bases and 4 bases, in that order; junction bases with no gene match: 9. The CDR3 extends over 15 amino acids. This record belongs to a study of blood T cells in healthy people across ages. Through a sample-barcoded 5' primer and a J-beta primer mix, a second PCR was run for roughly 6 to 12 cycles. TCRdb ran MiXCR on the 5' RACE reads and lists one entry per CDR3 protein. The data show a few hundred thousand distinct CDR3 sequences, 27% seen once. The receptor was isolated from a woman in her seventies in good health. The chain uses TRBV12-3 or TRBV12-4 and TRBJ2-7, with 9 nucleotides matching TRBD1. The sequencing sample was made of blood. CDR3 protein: CASSHPGQGAYEQYF. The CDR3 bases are TGTGCCAGCAGTCACCCGGGACAGGGTGCTTACGAGCAGTACTTC.